This T cell receptor beta chain was found in a study of T cell repertoires in cytomegalovirus infection. Findings and limits, study-wide: CMV-specific HLA-C-restricted TCR beta clonotypes dominated the ex vivo response.

Notes on this clonotype: Its cognate antigen is unknown.

TCRdb used MiXCR to reprocess the reads, holding one entry per CDR3 protein. The sample contains over 120,000 distinct CDR3 sequences, 30% to 40% of which appear only once. This specimen consisted of CD8+ T cells from cultured PBMCs, obtained from culture after CMV antigen stimulation. The origin of this receptor is a human donor in good health (CMV status not recorded). Some clones in this sample may be carry-over from other donors' samples.

Here the CDR3 reads CASTPIQGGLDGYTF. The DNA of the CDR3 is TGTGCCAGCACCCCGATACAGGGGGGGCTGGATGGCTACACCTTC. The rearrangement joins TRBV27 to TRBJ1-2, with 8 bases lining up with TRBD1. CDR3 length equals 15 residues. Germline CDR1 and CDR2: MNHEY and SMNVEV (reference sequence). Losses at the gene ends were 7 bases for V and 6 bases for J; bases not matched to a gene: 13.